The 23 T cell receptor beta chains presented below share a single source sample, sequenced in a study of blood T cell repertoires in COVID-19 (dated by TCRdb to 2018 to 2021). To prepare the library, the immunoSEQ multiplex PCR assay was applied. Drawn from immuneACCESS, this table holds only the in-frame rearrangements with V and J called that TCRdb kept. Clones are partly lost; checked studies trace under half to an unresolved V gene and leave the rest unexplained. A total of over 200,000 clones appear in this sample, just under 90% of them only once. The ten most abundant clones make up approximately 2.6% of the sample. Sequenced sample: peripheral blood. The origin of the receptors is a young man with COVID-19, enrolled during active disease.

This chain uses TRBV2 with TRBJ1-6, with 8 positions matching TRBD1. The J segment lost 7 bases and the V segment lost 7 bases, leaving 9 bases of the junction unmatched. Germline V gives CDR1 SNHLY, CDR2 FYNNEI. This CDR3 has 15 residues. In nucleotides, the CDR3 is TGTGCCAGCACCGGAGCGGACAGGGAAAATTCACCCCTCCACTTT. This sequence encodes CASTGADRENSPLHF.

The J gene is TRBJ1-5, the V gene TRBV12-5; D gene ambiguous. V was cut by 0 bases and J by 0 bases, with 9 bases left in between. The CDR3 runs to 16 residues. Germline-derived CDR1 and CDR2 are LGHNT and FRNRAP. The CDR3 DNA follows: TGTGCTAGTGGTTTGGTTACGGGTTATAGCAATCAGCCCCAGCATTTT. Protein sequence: CASGLVTGYSNQPQHF.

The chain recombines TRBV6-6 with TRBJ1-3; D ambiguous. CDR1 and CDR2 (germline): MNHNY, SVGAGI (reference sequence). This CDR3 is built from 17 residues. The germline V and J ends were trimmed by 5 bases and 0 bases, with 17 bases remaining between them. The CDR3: CASSLSGTIYSGNTIYF. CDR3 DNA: TGTGCCAGCAGTCTCTCAGGAACAATTTACTCTGGAAACACCATATATTTT.

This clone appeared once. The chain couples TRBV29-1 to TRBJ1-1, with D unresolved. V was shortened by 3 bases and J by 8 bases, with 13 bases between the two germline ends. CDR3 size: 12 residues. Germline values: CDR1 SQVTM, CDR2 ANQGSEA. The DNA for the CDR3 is TGCAGCGTTGAGATGCCGTCGGTCGAAGCTTTCTTT. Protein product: CSVEMPSVEAFF. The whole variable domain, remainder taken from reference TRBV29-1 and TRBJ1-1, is SAVISQKPSRDICQRGTSLTIQCQVDSQVTMMFWYRQQPGQSLTLIATANQGSEATYESGFVIDKFPISRPNLTFSTLTVSNMSPEDSSIYLCSVEMPSVEAFFGQGTRLTVV.

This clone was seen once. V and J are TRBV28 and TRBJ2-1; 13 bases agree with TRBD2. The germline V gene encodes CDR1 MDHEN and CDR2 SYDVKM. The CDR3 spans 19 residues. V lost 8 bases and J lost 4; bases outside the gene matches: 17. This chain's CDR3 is CASLQGLAGWPRGYNEQFF. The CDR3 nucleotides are TGTGCCAGCCTCCAGGGACTAGCGGGATGGCCCCGGGGTTACAATGAGCAGTTCTTC.

The CDR3 loop is CASSPTQDLNTEAFF. The CDR3, as DNA: TGTGCCAGCAGTCCAACACAGGATTTGAACACTGAAGCTTTCTTT. The chain couples TRBV27 to TRBJ1-1, with TRBD1 as a possible D gene (5 bases). The germline gives CDR1 MNHEY, CDR2 SMNVEV (reference sequence). Trimming removed 5 bases from V and 0 bases from J, with 13 bases in between. This CDR3 is built from 15 residues.

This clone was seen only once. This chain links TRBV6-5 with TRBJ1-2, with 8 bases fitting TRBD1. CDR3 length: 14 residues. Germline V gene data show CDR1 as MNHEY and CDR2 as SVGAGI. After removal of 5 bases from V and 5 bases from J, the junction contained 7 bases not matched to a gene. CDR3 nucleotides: TGTGCCAGCAGTAACAGGGGGGCTGGATATGGCTACACCTTC. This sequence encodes CASSNRGAGYGYTF.

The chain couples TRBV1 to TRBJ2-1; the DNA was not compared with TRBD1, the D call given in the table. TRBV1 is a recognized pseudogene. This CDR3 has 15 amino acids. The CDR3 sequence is CTSSHKGRKYNEQFF. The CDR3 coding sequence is TGCACCAGCAGCCATAAGGGGCGGAAGTACAATGAGCAGTTCTTC.

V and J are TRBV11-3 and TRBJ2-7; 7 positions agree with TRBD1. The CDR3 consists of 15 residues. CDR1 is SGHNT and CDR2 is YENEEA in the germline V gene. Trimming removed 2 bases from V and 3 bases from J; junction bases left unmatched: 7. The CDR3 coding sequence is TGTGCCAGCAGCTTAAGGCAGGGGGAACACTACGAGCAGTACTTC. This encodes CASSLRQGEHYEQYF. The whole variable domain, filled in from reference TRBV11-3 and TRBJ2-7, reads EAGVVQSPRYKIIEKKQPVAFWCNPISGHNTLYWYLQNLGQGPELLIRYENEEAVDDSQLPKDRFSAERLKGVDSTLKIQPAELGDSAVYLCASSLRQGEHYEQYFGPGTRLTVT.

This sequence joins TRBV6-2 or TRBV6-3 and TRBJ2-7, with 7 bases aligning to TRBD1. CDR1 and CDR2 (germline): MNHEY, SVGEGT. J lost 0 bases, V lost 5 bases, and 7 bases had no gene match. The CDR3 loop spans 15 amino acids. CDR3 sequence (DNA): TGTGCCAGCAGTAGGACAGGCACCCTCTCCTACGAGCAGTACTTC. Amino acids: CASSRTGTLSYEQYF.

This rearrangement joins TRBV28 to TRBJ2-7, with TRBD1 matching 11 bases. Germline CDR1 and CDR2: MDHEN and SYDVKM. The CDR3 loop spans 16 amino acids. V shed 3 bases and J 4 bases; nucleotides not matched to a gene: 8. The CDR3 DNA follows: TGTGCCAGCAGTTTTTCAGCCGGACAGGGGGCTTACGAGCAGTACTTC. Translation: CASSFSAGQGAYEQYF.

Here the CDR3 reads CASSPRTSPETQYF. CDR3 sequence (DNA): TGTGCCAGCTCACCTAGGACTAGTCCAGAGACCCAGTACTTC. The rearrangement links TRBV18 to TRBJ2-5; 7 nucleotides match TRBD2. CDR3 length: 14 amino acids. The germline gives CDR1 KGHSH, CDR2 LQKENI. The trim removed 3 bases at V and 4 bases at J, leaving 5 bases unmatched.

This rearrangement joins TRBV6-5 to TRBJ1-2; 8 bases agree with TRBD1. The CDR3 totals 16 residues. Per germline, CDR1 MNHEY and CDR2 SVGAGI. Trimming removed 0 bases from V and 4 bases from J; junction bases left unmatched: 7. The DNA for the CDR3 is TGTGCCAGCAGTTACTCGATGGGCAGGGGGCTCTATGGCTACACCTTC. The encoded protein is CASSYSMGRGLYGYTF.

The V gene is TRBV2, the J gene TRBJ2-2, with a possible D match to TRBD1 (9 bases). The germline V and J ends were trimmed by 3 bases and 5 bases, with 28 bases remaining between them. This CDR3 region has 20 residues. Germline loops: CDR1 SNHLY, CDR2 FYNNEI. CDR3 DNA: TGTGCCAGCAGTGATGTTCTGGGACAGGGTAGAGCGGGGGTGACCGGGGAGCTGTTTTTT. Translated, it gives CASSDVLGQGRAGVTGELFF.

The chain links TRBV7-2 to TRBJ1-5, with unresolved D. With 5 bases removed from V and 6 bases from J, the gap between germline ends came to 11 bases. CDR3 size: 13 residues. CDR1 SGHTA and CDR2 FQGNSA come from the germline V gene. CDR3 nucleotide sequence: TGTGCCAGCAGCGAATCTCGGGTTCAGCCCCAGCATTTT. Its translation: CASSESRVQPQHF.

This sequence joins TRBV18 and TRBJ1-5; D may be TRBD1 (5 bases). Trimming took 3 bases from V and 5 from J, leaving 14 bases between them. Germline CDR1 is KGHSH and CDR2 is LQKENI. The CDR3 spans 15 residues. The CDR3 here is CASSPGQGGDQPQHF. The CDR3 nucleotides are TGTGCCAGCTCACCTGGGCAGGGAGGCGATCAGCCCCAGCATTTT.

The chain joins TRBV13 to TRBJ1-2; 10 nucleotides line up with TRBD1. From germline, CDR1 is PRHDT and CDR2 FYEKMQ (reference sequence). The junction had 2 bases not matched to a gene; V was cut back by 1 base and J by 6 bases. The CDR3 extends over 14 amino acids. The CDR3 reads CASSLVGTGDGYTF. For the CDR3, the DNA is TGTGCCAGCAGCTTAGTAGGGACAGGGGATGGCTACACCTTC.

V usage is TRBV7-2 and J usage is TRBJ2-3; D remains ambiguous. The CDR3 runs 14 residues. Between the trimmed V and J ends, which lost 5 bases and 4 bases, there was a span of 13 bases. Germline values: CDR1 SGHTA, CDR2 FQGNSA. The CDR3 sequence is CASSPRGAADTQYF. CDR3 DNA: TGTGCCAGCAGCCCACGTGGAGCCGCAGATACGCAGTATTTT.

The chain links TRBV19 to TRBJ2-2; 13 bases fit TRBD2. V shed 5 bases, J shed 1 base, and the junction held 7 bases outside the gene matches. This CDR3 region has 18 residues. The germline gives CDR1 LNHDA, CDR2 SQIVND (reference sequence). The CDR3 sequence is CASSLGLAGVRNTGELFF. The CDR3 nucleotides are TGTGCCAGTAGTCTCGGACTAGCGGGAGTGAGGAACACCGGGGAGCTGTTTTTT.

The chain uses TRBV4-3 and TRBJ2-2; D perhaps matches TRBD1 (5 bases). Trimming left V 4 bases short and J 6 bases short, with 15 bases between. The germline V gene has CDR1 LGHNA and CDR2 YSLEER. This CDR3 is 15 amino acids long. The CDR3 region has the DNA TGCGCCAGCAGCCCAGGACACCCGTTAGCCGGGGAGCTGTTTTTT. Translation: CASSPGHPLAGELFF.

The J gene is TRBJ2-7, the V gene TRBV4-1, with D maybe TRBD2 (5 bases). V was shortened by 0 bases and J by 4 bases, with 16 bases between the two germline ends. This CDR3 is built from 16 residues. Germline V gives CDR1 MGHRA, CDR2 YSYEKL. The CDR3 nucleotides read TGCGCCAGCAGCCAAGATTCGGGGTCACGGGCGTACGAGCAGTACTTC. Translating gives CASSQDSGSRAYEQYF.

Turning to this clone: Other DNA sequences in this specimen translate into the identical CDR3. The CDR3 sequence: CASSPGQIYGYTF. The CDR3 region has the DNA TGTGCCAGCAGCCCCGGACAGATCTATGGCTACACCTTC. The J gene is TRBJ1-2, the V gene TRBV14, with D maybe TRBD1 (6 bases). The ends were cut back, 4 bases at V and 4 bases at J, with 10 bases in the middle. This CDR3 region has 13 residues. Germline CDR1 SGHDN, CDR2 FVKESK.

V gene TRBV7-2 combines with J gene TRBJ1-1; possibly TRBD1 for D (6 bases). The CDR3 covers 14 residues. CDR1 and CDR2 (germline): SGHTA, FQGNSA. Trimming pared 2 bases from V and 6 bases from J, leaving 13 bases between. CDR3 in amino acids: CASSLQAGAPEAFF. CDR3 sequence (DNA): TGTGCCAGCAGCTTACAGGCAGGGGCCCCTGAAGCTTTCTTT.